The clone carrying this TCR beta chain appeared a few times. Its cognate antigen is unknown. Primers included in the PCR were 60 Vbeta and 13 Jbeta primers. Assay used: immunoSEQ multiplex PCR; TCRdb lists only in-frame clones, some missing. The repertoire holds around 150,000 clones, with around 74% as singletons. The sample comes from a study of cytomegalovirus exposure and HLA in healthy donors. Study-level points and caveats: Cytomegalovirus-associated status was assigned to about 180 TCR beta chains. Most TCR sequences were rare, but some public TCRs occurred in many donors.

CDR3 length: 15 amino acids. The V gene's germline CDR1 is MGHRA and CDR2 YSYEKL. The junction had 8 bases not matched to a gene; V was cut back by 4 bases and J by 4 bases. The J gene is TRBJ2-3, the V gene TRBV4-1; 7 bases align to TRBD2. What was sequenced was PBMCs. The clonotype comes from a man aged 45 to 65 in good health and CMV-seropositive. The CDR3 loop reads CASSRGGRGPDTQYF. The CDR3 DNA reads TGCGCCAGCAGCCGGGGGGGAAGGGGCCCAGATACGCAGTATTTT.